This T cell receptor (beta chain) was recorded in a study of shared clonotypes between healthy human individuals. CD45RO-negative CD8 cells positively selected for CCR7 made up the naive population, which excluded terminally differentiated effector memory CD45RA+ cells. Adult donors, all healthy and HIV-negative, had no recent acute infections or vaccinations. Findings and limits, study-wide: Roughly 4.7% was the fraction of naive CD4 clonotypes found shared across several donors.

The authors ran the assay at deep level. Measured with immunoSEQ multiplex PCR; TCRdb has only the in-frame clones, and not every one. The data show about 2.2 million clones, around 93% seen once. V lost 1 base to trimming and J lost 5 bases; unmatched junction nucleotides: 9. The germline V gene has CDR1 SEHNR and CDR2 FQNEAQ (reference sequence). The CDR3 length is 17 residues. About this clone itself: The antigen remains undetermined.

The chain links TRBV7-9 to TRBJ2-7; TRBD1 matches 12 bases. Sequencing used naive CD8+ T cells from PBMCs. This clonotype was obtained from a man aged 18 to 30 in good health. Some clones in this sample may be carry-over from other donors' samples. The CDR3 loop is CASSLVSPGQGADEQYF. The CDR3 DNA follows: TGTGCCAGCAGCTTAGTGTCCCCGGGACAGGGGGCGGACGAGCAGTACTTC.